These 19 T cell receptor beta chains came from one sample sequenced in a study of T-cell reconstitution after alpha-beta-depleted transplantation in children. Preparation of the TCRbeta library was carried out with unique molecular identifiers. TCRdb recomputed calls from the PCR reads with MiXCR, one row per CDR3 protein. The sample contains approximately 82,000 distinct CDR3 sequences, around 15% of which appear only once. Sequences were derived from PBMCs, mostly from graft donor cells, sampled 180 days after TCRalphabeta/CD19-depleted stem cell transplant. Source of these receptors: a male patient aged 2 to 10 who had a stem cell transplant for acute lymphoblastic leukemia, so the T cells may come from the graft donor.

This clonotype was seen more than once but under ten times. The V gene is TRBV29-1, the J gene TRBJ2-2; D is unresolved. The CDR3 contains 14 residues. V lost 6 bases to trimming and J lost 6 bases, with 17 bases between them. Germline CDR1 SQVTM, CDR2 ANQGSEA. CDR3 region: CSVLLNNRAGELFF. The CDR3 coding sequence is TGCAGCGTCTTACTGAACAATCGGGCCGGGGAGCTGTTTTTT.

This clonotype was seen a single time. An end of the junction differs from the germline gene, which may be a read error. The chain is built from TRBV7-6 and TRBJ2-5, with TRBD1 as a possible D gene (5 bases). CDR3 length equals 15 residues. Germline V gene data show CDR1 as SGHVS and CDR2 as FNYEAQ. The CDR3 here is CASNARWGLRETQYF. In nucleotides, the CDR3 is TGCGCCAGCAACGCCAGGTGGGGCCTCCGAGAGACCCAGTACTTC.

This clonotype was seen a handful of times. The rearrangement uses TRBV29-1 and TRBJ2-4; no definite D call. The CDR3 runs to 12 residues. V dropped 6 bases and J dropped 0 bases, with 6 bases sitting between them. Per germline, CDR1 SQVTM and CDR2 ANQGSEA. CDR3 sequence: CSVGSAKNIQYF. The CDR3 coding sequence is TGCAGCGTAGGGTCAGCCAAAAACATTCAGTACTTC.

The genes are TRBV12-3 or TRBV12-4 and TRBJ2-2; the match to TRBD2 covers 10 bases. J gave up 7 bases and V 3 bases, and 8 bases lay outside the gene matches. This CDR3 spans 16 amino acids. CDR3 DNA: TGTGCCAGCAGTTTGATGAGCGGGGGGGCCCACGGGGAGCTGTTTTTT. Its translation is CASSLMSGGAHGELFF.

This clonotype was seen a few times. This chain links TRBV11-2 with TRBJ1-1; TRBD1 is a possible D gene (6 bases). The CDR3 runs 17 residues. From germline, CDR1 is SGHAT and CDR2 FQNNGV. With 6 bases removed from V and 0 bases from J, the gap between germline ends came to 20 bases. The CDR3 here is CASSRGLDSLLNTEAFF. CDR3 DNA: TGTGCCAGCAGTAGGGGGTTAGACAGCCTATTGAACACTGAAGCTTTCTTT. Variable domain in full (rest from reference TRBV11-2 and TRBJ1-1): EAGVAQSPRYKIIEKRQSVAFWCNPISGHATLYWYQQILGQGPKLLIQFQNNGVVDDSQLPKDRFSAERLKGVDSTLKIQPAKLEDSAVYLCASSRGLDSLLNTEAFFGQGTRLTVV.

This clonotype was counted only a few times. V and J are TRBV12-3 or TRBV12-4 and TRBJ1-3; D is ambiguous. CDR3 size: 15 residues. V was shortened by 2 bases and J by 0 bases, with 8 bases between the two germline ends. CDR3 sequence: CASSLSTPSGNTIYF. CDR3 in DNA: TGTGCCAGCAGTTTAAGTACGCCCTCTGGAAACACCATATATTTT.

This clonotype came up a few times. The chain uses TRBV7-9 and TRBJ1-6, with D possibly matching TRBD1 (6 bases). CDR1 is SEHNR, CDR2 FQNEAQ, per germline (reference sequence). This CDR3 comprises 17 residues. The ends were cut back, 1 base at V and 10 bases at J, with 20 bases in the middle. The CDR3, as DNA: TGTGCCAGCAGCTTAGTAGGGGGTTTGATTCAACGGTCACCCCTCCACTTT. This encodes CASSLVGGLIQRSPLHF.

There are a few counts of this clonotype. The rearrangement uses TRBV5-1 and TRBJ2-1; 10 nucleotides agree with TRBD2. Unmatched junction bases numbered 13, after V lost 1 base and J lost 0 bases. This CDR3 is 20 amino acids long. Germline CDR1 and CDR2: SGHRS and YFSETQ. The CDR3 bases are TGCGCCAGCAGCTTGCTGGGGGCTAGCGGGAGTGTGAGCTCCTACAATGAGCAGTTCTTC. Amino acid sequence: CASSLLGASGSVSSYNEQFF. The full variable domain, rest sourced from reference TRBV5-1 and TRBJ2-1, is KAGVTQTPRYLIKTRGQQVTLSCSPISGHRSVSWYQQTPGQGLQFLFEYFSETQRNKGNFPGRFSGRQFSNSRSEMNVSTLELGDSALYLCASSLLGASGSVSSYNEQFFGPGTRLTVL.

This clonotype came up many times. V and J are TRBV12-3 or TRBV12-4 and TRBJ1-6; TRBD1 matches at 8 bases. V gave up 5 bases and J gave up 2 bases; unmatched junction bases: 2. This CDR3 spans 15 amino acids. The DNA for the CDR3 is TGTGCCAGCAGTGACAGGGGCGCCTATAATTCACCCCTCCACTTT. Protein product: CASSDRGAYNSPLHF.

V usage is TRBV10-3 and J usage is TRBJ2-1; either TRBD1 or TRBD2 may fit D (5 bases each). Trimming took 4 bases from V and 8 from J, leaving 15 bases between them. CDR1 is ENHRY, CDR2 SYGVKD, per germline. The CDR3 consists of 14 residues. CDR3 in amino acids: CAISAGRPTDEQFF. As DNA, the CDR3 is TGTGCCATCAGTGCGGGGCGTCCTACGGATGAGCAGTTCTTC.

A remark on this clonotype: An end of the junction differs from the germline gene, which may be a read error. V gene TRBV5-6 combines with J gene TRBJ1-6, with 7 bases aligning to TRBD1. The germline V gene has CDR1 SGHDT and CDR2 YYEEEE. The CDR3 covers 12 residues. The CDR3 sequence: CASSFPRGEKYF. CDR3 coding DNA: TGTGCCAGCAGCTTTCCCAGGGGGGAAAAGTACTTT.

The rearrangement links TRBV2 to TRBJ1-3; D gene unclear. This CDR3 spans 12 amino acids. Germline CDR1 reads SNHLY; CDR2 reads FYNNEI. Trimming shortened V by 3 bases and J by 4 bases, and 4 bases separated the two germline ends. DNA of the CDR3: TGTGCCAGCAGTGATTTGGGAAACACCATATATTTT. As protein: CASSDLGNTIYF. The full variable domain, with the rest looked up from reference TRBV2 and TRBJ1-3, is EPEVTQTPSHQVTQMGQEVILRCVPISNHLYFYWYRQILGQKVEFLVSFYNNEISEKSEIFDDQFSVERPDGSNFTLKIRSTKLEDSAMYFCASSDLGNTIYFGEGSWLTVV.

In its sample, this clonotype was seen a few times. The chain is built from TRBV12-3 or TRBV12-4 and TRBJ1-2; D remains unclear. CDR3 length equals 12 residues. V was clipped by 5 bases and J by 3 bases, with 7 bases between them. The CDR3 DNA reads as TGTGCCAGCAGTAACGGGGACTATGGCTACACCTTC. The encoded protein is CASSNGDYGYTF.

This clonotype was picked up many times. The V call is TRBV29-1, the J call TRBJ2-2; possible D gene TRBD2, 5 bases. The CDR3 is 17 amino acids. V lost 1 base and J 3 bases, leaving 18 bases between the germline ends. Germline V gene data show CDR1 as SQVTM and CDR2 as ANQGSEA. The CDR3: CSVEVDWSGSYTGELFF. The DNA for the CDR3 is TGCAGCGTTGAAGTGGATTGGTCGGGGAGTTACACCGGGGAGCTGTTTTTT.

The rearrangement joins TRBV10-1 to TRBJ2-7; D not resolved. V gave up 2 bases and J gave up 3 bases, with 8 bases separating them. This CDR3 is built from 13 residues. Germline V lookup: CDR1 WNHNN, CDR2 SYGVQD (reference sequence). CDR3 residues: CASSEVDGYEQYF. CDR3 in DNA: TGCGCCAGCAGTGAGGTGGACGGCTACGAGCAGTACTTC.

The chain joins TRBV3-1 to TRBJ1-4; the match to TRBD1 covers 7 bases. After removal of 2 bases from V and 3 bases from J, the junction contained 18 bases not matched to a gene. The CDR3 sequence is 20 residues long. Germline V gene data show CDR1 as LGHDT and CDR2 as YNNKEL (reference sequence). In DNA form, the CDR3 reads TGTGCCAGCAGCCAACCCGTAGCGGTGTACAGGGGAATTGCTAATGAAAAACTGTTTTTT. The encoded protein is CASSQPVAVYRGIANEKLFF.

This clonotype was seen only a few times. The rearrangement joins TRBV6-5 to TRBJ1-4; no clear D gene. Germline CDR1 is MNHEY and CDR2 is SVGAGI. The CDR3 consists of 16 residues. V was cut by 3 bases and J by 1 base, with 12 bases left in between. The CDR3 is CASSYYNPGTNEKLFF. The CDR3 region has the DNA TGTGCCAGCAGTTATTATAATCCTGGAACTAATGAAAAACTGTTTTTT.

The V and J genes are TRBV7-9 and TRBJ2-1; D is unclear. There are 14 residues in the CDR3. Trimming removed 5 bases from V and 0 bases from J, with 8 bases in between. Germline CDR1 reads SEHNR; CDR2 reads FQNEAQ (reference sequence). The CDR3 region has the DNA TGTGCCAGCAGCCCGGATGGCTCCTACAATGAGCAGTTCTTC. Residues: CASSPDGSYNEQFF.

The gene calls are TRBV12-3 or TRBV12-4 and TRBJ1-1; D call uncertain. This CDR3 has 12 residues. Trimming pared 7 bases from V and 1 base from J, leaving 7 bases between. The CDR3 DNA reads as TGTGCCAGCACCCTTCAGAACACTGAAGCTTTCTTT. It codes for CASTLQNTEAFF.